The clone carrying this T cell receptor beta chain was seen at least ten times. One entry per CDR3 protein results from TCRdb running MiXCR on the 5' RACE reads. The repertoire holds over 150,000 distinct CDR3 sequences, with about 6% as singletons. The data stem from a study of T cells after yellow fever vaccination. Study in general: Each low-cell-number fraction was prepared by means of SMART-Seq v4 Ultra Low Input.

This CDR3 comprises 12 residues. V dropped 3 bases and J dropped 8 bases, with 8 bases sitting between them. The chain combines TRBV12-3 or TRBV12-4 with TRBJ2-4, with D perhaps TRBD2 (6 bases). The receptor was derived from a man aged 18 to 29 who received the YFV17D yellow fever vaccine. This material consisted of CD4+ T cells sorted from PBMCs, taken on the day of the first yellow fever vaccination. The CDR3 is CASSLREDIQYF. The CDR3 coding sequence is TGTGCCAGCAGTTTGCGGGAAGACATTCAGTACTTC.